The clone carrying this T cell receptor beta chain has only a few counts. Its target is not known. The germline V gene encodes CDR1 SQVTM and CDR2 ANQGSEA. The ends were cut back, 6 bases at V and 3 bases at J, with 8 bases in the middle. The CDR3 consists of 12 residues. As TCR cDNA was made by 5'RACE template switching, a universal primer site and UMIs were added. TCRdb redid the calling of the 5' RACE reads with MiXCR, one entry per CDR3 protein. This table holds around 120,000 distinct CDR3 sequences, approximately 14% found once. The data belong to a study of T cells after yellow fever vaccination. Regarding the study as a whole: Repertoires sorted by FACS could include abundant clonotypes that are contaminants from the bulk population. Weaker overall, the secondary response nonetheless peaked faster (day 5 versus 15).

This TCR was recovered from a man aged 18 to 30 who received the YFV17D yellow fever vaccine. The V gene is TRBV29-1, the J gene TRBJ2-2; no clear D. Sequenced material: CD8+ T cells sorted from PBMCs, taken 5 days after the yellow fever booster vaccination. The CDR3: CSVDIDTGELFF. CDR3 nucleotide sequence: TGCAGCGTCGACATCGACACCGGGGAGCTGTTTTTT.